This T cell receptor (beta chain) was sequenced for a study of T cell responses to AZD1222 COVID-19 vaccine. The study, taken as a whole, reports: Among vaccine-associated CD4 TCRs, coverage spanned spike, with dominance at 160-218 and 743-854. In the spike-specific TCR repertoire, nearly half reportedly target unmutated variant regions. At baseline, seropositivity was found in only six or seven AZD1222 recipients. Spike-specific TCR breadth rose after two AZD1222 doses, and depth rose as well.

The data were produced by immunoSEQ multiplex PCR, yet TCRdb's version contains in-frame clones alone and is incomplete. The repertoire holds under 150,000 clones, 92% seen once, with about 9.4% in the top ten. About this clone: The antigen remains unidentified.

The CDR3 contains 13 residues. Germline lookup yields CDR1 GTSNPN and CDR2 SVGIG (reference sequence). V lost 4 bases, J lost 8 bases, and 17 bases lay in between. The specimen was peripheral blood, collected 28 days after the second AZD1222 dose. The source of this sequence is an adult who received the AZD1222 COVID-19 vaccine. The chain is built from TRBV30 and TRBJ1-1; possible D gene TRBD1, 6 bases. The CDR3 nucleotides read TGTGCCTGGAAGGAGGGGGGGGACTGGGAAGCTTTCTTT. Protein product: CAWKEGGDWEAFF.